This TCR beta chain emerged from a study of cytomegalovirus exposure and HLA in healthy donors. V was pared by 1 base and J by 4 bases, with 10 bases between. Germline CDR1 SGHTA, CDR2 FQGNSA. The CDR3 contains 14 residues. The PCR ran on 60 Vbeta and 13 Jbeta primers. The repertoire was sequenced with immunoSEQ multiplex PCR; TCRdb's copy has only in-frame clones and lacks some. The table has about 160,000 clones, around 76% seen once. Of note for this clone: What it recognizes is unknown.

Findings of the study overall: A later analysis showed TCR association rates differing by HLA locus, peaking at DRB1 and lowest at HLA-C.

This receptor was taken from a female donor in good health and CMV-seronegative. V gene TRBV7-2 combines with J gene TRBJ1-2; possible D gene TRBD1, 5 bases. Sequenced input: PBMCs. CDR3: CASSLVTGSYGYTF. The CDR3 region has the DNA TGTGCCAGCAGCTTAGTCACAGGAAGCTATGGCTACACCTTC.